This TCR beta chain stems from a study of blood T cell repertoires in COVID-19. In the study's own analysis: Nucleated cell counts were estimated from reference gene primer amplification. Assay: immunoSEQ multiplex PCR; the TCRdb copy retains only in-frame clones and omits some. The V and J calls and clone size come from that table; D and trimming were worked out from the DNA. The sample carries about 170,000 clones, 79% recorded once. V lost 5 bases to trimming and J lost 6 bases, with 14 bases between them. The germline gives CDR1 LGHDT, CDR2 YNNKEL (reference sequence). The CDR3 extends over 14 amino acids.

Sequenced input: PBMCs or T cells enriched from blood (not recorded which). The TCR originated in a woman in her 70s in a cohort exposed to, infected with or recovered from COVID-19 (not recorded which). The rearrangement joins TRBV3-1 (or the pseudogene TRBV3-2) to TRBJ2-1; possible D gene TRBD1, 5 bases. The CDR3 coding sequence is TGTGCCAGCAGCTCCGGAAGGGGCGGCAATGAGCAGTTCTTC. This encodes CASSSGRGGNEQFF.